The present T cell receptor (beta chain) was sequenced within a study of blood T cell repertoires in COVID-19. Study overall: Acute and convalescent COVID-19 specimens originated in the United States, Italy and Spain. Sources were T cells, B-cell-depleted T cells, or PBMCs; the material itself was cDNA or gDNA.

V gave up 3 bases and J gave up 3 bases; unmatched junction bases: 18. The CDR3 has 20 residues. Germline lookup yields CDR1 SGHNT and CDR2 YYREEE (reference sequence). Participants came from about two dozen US areas, aged roughly 18 to 95 years. Authors' data handling: Amplification of reference gene primers provided the estimated nucleated cell counts. Assay used: immunoSEQ multiplex PCR; TCRdb lists only in-frame clones, some missing. V and J calls and clone size are copied from that table; D and trimming were computed from the DNA. This sample has 360,000 or so clones, with roughly 86% found just once.

The chain links TRBV5-4 to TRBJ2-3, with 11 bases that match TRBD2. The material sequenced was PBMCs or T cells enriched from blood (not recorded which). The TCR originated in a woman aged 25 to 39 who had been exposed to COVID-19. The CDR3 nucleotides are TGTGCCAGCAGCTCGGGGGTCCAAAGACTAGCGGGACCACAGACAGATACGCAGTATTTT. Translating it yields CASSSGVQRLAGPQTDTQYF.